The clone carrying this TCR beta chain was seen a single time. Its matching antigen is unknown. From the RACE reads, TCRdb called clonotypes with MiXCR, one entry per CDR3 protein. Among about 120,000 distinct CDR3 sequences, over 10% were seen once, and the ten largest hold about 1.4%. These data originate in a study of human T cells and chemical hapten exposure. At the level of the study: Sensitization used 2% DPC on about 2 cm by about 2 cm upper inner arm skin. Minor pooled library volume differences mainly drove per-sample TCR yield variation.

Stated time point: patch test 1, 2 weeks after DPC sensitization. Treatment reported: therapeutic diphenylcyclopropenone sensitization with weekly scalp DPC. The CDR3 contains 13 residues. V was pared by 3 bases and J by 2 bases, with 9 bases between. Germline values: CDR1 DFQATT, CDR2 SNEGSKA (reference sequence). Findings of the study overall: TCRs at high frequency, those above 1 in 1000, did not change with DPC sensitization.

The genes are TRBV20-1 and TRBJ2-3, with D uncertain. This material consisted of whole blood, taken in connection with sensitization to the hapten diphenylcyclopropenone (DPC). This clonotype was obtained from a woman in her fifties or sixties with alopecia areata. Some clones in this sample may be carry-over from other donors' samples. In DNA, the CDR3 is TGCAGTGCTAGTCCCGTGATCACAGATACGCAGTATTTT. Translation: CSASPVITDTQYF.